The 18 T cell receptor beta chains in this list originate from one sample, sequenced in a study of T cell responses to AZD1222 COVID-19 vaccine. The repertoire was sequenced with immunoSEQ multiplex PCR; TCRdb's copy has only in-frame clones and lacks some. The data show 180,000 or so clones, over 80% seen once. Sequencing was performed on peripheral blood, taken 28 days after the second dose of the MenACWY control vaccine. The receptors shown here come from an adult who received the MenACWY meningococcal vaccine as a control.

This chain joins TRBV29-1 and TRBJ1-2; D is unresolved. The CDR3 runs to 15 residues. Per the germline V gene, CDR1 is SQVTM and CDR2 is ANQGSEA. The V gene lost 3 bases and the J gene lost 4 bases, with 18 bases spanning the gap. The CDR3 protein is CSVEDAGRVSYGYTF. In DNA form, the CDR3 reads TGCAGCGTTGAGGATGCCGGCCGAGTTAGCTATGGCTACACCTTC.

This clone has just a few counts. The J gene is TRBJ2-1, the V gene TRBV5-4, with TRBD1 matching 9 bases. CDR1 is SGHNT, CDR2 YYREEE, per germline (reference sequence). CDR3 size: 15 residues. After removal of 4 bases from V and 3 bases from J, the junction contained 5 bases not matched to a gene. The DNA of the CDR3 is TGTGCCAGCAGCCCCCCGGGACAGGGCTACAATGAGCAGTTCTTC. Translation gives CASSPPGQGYNEQFF.

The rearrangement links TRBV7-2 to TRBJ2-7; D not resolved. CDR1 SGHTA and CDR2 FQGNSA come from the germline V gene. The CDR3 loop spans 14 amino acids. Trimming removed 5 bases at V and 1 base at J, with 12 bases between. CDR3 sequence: CASSLLTVSYEQYF. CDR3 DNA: TGTGCCAGCAGCCTTCTGACCGTGTCCTACGAGCAGTACTTC.

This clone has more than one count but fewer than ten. This chain's CDR3 is CASSPGGETNEKLFF. The CDR3 DNA reads as TGTGCCAGCAGCCCCGGAGGGGAAACTAATGAAAAACTGTTTTTT. This chain joins TRBV13 and TRBJ1-4, with a weak D call TRBD1 (5 bases). CDR1 PRHDT and CDR2 FYEKMQ come from the germline V gene (reference sequence). CDR3 size: 15 residues. The V end was cut by 5 bases, the J end by 1 base, with 11 bases between.

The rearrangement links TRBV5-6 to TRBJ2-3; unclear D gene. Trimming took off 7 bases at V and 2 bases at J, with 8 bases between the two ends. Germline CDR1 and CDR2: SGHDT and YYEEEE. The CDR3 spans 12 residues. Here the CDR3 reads CASAQITDTQYF. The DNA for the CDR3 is TGTGCCAGCGCCCAGATCACAGATACGCAGTATTTT. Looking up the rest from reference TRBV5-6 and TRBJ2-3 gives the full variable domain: DAGVTQSPTHLIKTRGQQVTLRCSPKSGHDTVSWYQQALGQGPQFIFQYYEEEERQRGNFPDRFSGHQFPNYSSELNVNALLLGDSALYLCASAQITDTQYFGPGTRLTVL.

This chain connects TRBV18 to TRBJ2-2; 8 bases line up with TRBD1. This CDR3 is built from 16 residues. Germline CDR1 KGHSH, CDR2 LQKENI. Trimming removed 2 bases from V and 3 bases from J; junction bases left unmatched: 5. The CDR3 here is CASSPSGTGHTGELFF. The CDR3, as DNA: TGTGCCAGCTCACCATCCGGGACAGGTCACACCGGGGAGCTGTTTTTT.

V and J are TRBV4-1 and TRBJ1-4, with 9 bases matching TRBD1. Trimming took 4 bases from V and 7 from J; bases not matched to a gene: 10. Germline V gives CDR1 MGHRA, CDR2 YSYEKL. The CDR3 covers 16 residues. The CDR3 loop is CASSLVLPGQGEKLFF. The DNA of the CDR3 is TGCGCCAGCAGCCTTGTACTCCCGGGACAGGGTGAAAAACTGTTTTTT.

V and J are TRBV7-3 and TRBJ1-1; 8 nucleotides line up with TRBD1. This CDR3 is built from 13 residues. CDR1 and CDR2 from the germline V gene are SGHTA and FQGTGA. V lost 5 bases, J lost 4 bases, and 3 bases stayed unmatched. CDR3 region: CASSQDRATEAFF. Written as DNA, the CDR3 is TGTGCCAGCAGCCAGGACAGGGCCACTGAAGCTTTCTTT. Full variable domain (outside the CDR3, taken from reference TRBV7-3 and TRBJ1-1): GAGVSQTPSNKVTEKGKYVELRCDPISGHTALYWYRQSLGQGPEFLIYFQGTGAADDSGLPNDRFFAVRPEGSVSTLKIQRTERGDSAVYLCASSQDRATEAFFGQGTRLTVV.

The DNA of the CDR3 is TGCGCCAGCGGGCCCGGCGCGGACTACGAGCAGTACTTC. Translating it yields CASGPGADYEQYF. The genes are TRBV23-1 and TRBJ2-7; D not certain. TRBV23-1 is labeled an ORF, and its function is uncertain. The CDR3 totals 13 residues. Deletions cut 8 bases from V and 3 bases from J, with 14 bases between.

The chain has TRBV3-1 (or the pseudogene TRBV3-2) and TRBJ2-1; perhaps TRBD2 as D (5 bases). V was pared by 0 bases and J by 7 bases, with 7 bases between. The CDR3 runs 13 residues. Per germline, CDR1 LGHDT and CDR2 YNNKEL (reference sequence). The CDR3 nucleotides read TGTGCCAGCAGCCAAGATGGAGGAAATGAGCAGTTCTTC. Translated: CASSQDGGNEQFF.

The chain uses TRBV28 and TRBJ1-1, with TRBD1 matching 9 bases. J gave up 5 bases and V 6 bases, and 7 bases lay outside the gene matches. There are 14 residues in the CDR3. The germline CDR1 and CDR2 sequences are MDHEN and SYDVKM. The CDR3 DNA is TGTGCCAGCAGACGGACAGGGGAGGGTACTGAAGCTTTCTTT. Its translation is CASRRTGEGTEAFF.

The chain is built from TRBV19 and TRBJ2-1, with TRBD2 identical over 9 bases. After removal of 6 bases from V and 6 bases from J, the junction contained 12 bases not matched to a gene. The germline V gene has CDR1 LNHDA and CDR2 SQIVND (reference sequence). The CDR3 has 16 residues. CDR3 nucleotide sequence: TGTGCCAGTAGATCTAGCGGGGAGTACCCTCGCAATGAGCAGTTCTTC. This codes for CASRSSGEYPRNEQFF.

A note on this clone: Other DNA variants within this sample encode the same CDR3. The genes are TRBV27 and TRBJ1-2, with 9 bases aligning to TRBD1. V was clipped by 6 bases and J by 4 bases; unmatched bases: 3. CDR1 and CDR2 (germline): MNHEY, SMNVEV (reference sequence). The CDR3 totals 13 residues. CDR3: CASSRDRVYGYTF. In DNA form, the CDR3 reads TGTGCCAGCAGCCGGGACAGGGTCTATGGCTACACCTTC.

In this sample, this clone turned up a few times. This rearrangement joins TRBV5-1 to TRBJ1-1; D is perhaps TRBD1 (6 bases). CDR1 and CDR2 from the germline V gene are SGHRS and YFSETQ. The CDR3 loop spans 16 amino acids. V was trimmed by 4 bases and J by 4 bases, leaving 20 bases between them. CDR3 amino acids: CASSPSNRAGSTEAFF. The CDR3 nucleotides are TGCGCCAGCAGCCCAAGCAACAGGGCGGGGAGCACTGAAGCTTTCTTT.

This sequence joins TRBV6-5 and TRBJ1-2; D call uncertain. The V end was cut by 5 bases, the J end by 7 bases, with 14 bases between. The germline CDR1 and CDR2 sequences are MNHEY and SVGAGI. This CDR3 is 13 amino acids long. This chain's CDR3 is CASSQSPNLGYTF. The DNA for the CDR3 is TGTGCCAGCAGTCAATCCCCCAACCTTGGCTACACCTTC.

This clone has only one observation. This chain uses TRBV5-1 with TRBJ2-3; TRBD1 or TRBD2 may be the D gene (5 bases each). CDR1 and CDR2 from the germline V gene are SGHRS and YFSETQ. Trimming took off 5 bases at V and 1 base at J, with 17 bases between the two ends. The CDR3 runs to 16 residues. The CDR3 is CASSPRAGQGTDTQYF. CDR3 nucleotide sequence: TGCGCCAGCAGTCCGCGGGCAGGGCAAGGCACAGATACGCAGTATTTT. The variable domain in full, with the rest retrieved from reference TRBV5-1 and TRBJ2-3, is KAGVTQTPRYLIKTRGQQVTLSCSPISGHRSVSWYQQTPGQGLQFLFEYFSETQRNKGNFPGRFSGRQFSNSRSEMNVSTLELGDSALYLCASSPRAGQGTDTQYFGPGTRLTVL.

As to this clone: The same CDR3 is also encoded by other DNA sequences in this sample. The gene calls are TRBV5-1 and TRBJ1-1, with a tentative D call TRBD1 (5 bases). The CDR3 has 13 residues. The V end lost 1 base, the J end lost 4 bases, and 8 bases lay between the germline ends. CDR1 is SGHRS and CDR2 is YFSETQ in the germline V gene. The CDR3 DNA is TGCGCCAGCAGCTTGCAGGGTCGCACTGAAGCTTTCTTT. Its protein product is CASSLQGRTEAFF.

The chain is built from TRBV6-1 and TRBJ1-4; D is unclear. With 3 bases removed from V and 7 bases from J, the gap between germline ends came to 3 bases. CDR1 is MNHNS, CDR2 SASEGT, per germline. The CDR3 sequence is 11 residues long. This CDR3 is CASSDLEKLFF. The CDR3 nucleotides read TGTGCCAGCAGTGACCTTGAAAAACTGTTTTTT.